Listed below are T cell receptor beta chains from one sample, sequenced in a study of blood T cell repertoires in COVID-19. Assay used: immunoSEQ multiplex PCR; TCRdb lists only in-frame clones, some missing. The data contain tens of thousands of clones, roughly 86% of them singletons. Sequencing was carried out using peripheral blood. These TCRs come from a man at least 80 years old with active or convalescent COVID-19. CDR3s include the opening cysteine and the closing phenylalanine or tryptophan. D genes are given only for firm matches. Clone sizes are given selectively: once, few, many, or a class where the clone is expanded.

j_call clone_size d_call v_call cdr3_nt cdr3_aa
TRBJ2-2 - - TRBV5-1 TGCGCCAGCCGGGAGCGCCTGAGCCCCGGGGAGCTGTTTTTT CASRERLSPGELFF
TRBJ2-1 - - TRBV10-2 TGCGCCAGCATCGGGCTAGCCGCCTACAATGAGCAGTTCTTC CASIGLAAYNEQFF
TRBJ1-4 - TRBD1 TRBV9 TGTGCCAGCAGCGCGACAGGGGTTTGGGAAAAACTGTTTTTT CASSATGVWEKLFF
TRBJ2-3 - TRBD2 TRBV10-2 TGCGCCAGCAGTGGGGGGGTAGCGGGAGGGCTTAGCACAGATACGCAGTATTTT CASSGGVAGGLSTDTQYF
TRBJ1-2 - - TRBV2 TGTGCCAGCAGTTCCCAAGGGGTTCTTACGAATGGCTACACCTTC CASSSQGVLTNGYTF
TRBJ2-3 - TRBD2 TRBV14 TGTGCCAGCAGCCCCCTGGGGACTAGCGTATTGGCGCAGTATTTT CASSPLGTSVLAQYF
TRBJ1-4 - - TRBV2 TGTGCCAGCAGTGAAAACAGGGTTGCTAATGAAAAACTGTTTTTT CASSENRVANEKLFF
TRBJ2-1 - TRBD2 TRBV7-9 TGTGCCAGCAGCTTAAGGTCCTTATTGACTAGCGGGAGGGCGAATGAGCAGTTCTTC CASSLRSLLTSGRANEQFF
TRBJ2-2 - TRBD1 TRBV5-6 TGTGCCAGCAGCCCACAGGGGACCGGGGAGCTGTTTTTT CASSPQGTGELFF
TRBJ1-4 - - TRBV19 TGTGCCACCTCGACAGTCACTAATGAAAAACTGTTTTTT CATSTVTNEKLFF
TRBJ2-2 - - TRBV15 TGTGCCACCAGCAGAGGGCAATGGGGGCGGGTCACCGGGGAGCTGTTTTTT CATSRGQWGRVTGELFF
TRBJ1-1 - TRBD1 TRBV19 TGTGCCAGTAGTATAAGGGGGGACAGGGCGAACACTGAAGCTTTCTTT CASSIRGDRANTEAFF
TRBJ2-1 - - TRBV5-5 TGTGCCAGCAGCCGACAGGAAAGCTCCTACAATGAGCAGTTCTTC CASSRQESSYNEQFF
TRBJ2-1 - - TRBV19 TGTGCCAGTAGTCCCCTGCGGTACAATGAGCAGTTCTTC CASSPLRYNEQFF
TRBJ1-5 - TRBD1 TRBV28 TGTGCCAGCAGTTTATCGCGGGACAGGGTCAATCAGCCCCAGCATTTT CASSLSRDRVNQPQHF
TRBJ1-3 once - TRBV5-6 TGTGCCAGCAGCTACTACAGGGCCGGGGGAAACACCATATATTTT CASSYYRAGGNTIYF
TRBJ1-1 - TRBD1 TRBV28 TGTGCCAGCTTTGACAGGGGGCTATCTTTCTTT CASFDRGLSFF
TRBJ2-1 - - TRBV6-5 TGTGCCAGCCGCAGGGGAGTGAGTAATGAGCAGTTCTTC CASRRGVSNEQFF
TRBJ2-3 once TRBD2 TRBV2 TGTGCCAGCAGTGGTCTAGCGGGAGCAGGGACAGATACGCAGTATTTT CASSGLAGAGTDTQYF
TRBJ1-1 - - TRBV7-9 TGTGCCAGCAGTTCACAGGGGAACACTGAAGCTTTCTTT CASSSQGNTEAFF
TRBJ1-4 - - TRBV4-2 TGTGCCAGCAGCCAAGATTTTGCCAGGGACTATGAAAAACTGTTTTTT CASSQDFARDYEKLFF
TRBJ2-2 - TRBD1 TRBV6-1 TGTGCCAGCAGCCTAGGGACAGTCAACACCGGGGAGCTGTTTTTT CASSLGTVNTGELFF
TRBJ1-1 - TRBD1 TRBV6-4 TGTGCCAGCAGACCTGGACAGGGTGGTTTTACTGAAGCTTTCTTT CASRPGQGGFTEAFF
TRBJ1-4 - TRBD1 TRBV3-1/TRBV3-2 TGTGCCAGCAGCCTACAGGGGTGGGATGAAAAACTGTTTTTT CASSLQGWDEKLFF
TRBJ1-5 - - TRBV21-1 TGTGCCAGCAGAAAGGGACAGGGTAAAAGTCGGCCCCAGCATTTT CASRKGQGKSRPQHF